This is a list of T cell receptor beta chains from one sample in a study of blood T cell repertoires in COVID-19. The protocol was immunoSEQ multiplex PCR, while the TCRdb copy is restricted to in-frame clones and leaves out a portion. The sample shows a few hundred thousand clones, approximately 87% of them seen only once. The specimen sequenced was PBMCs or T cells enriched from blood (not recorded which). The receptors originated from a man aged 40-55 years in a cohort exposed to, infected with or recovered from COVID-19 (not recorded which). The CDR3 runs from the conserved cysteine through the conserved F or W. The order of the fields is J gene, D gene, V gene, clone size, CDR3 DNA, CDR3 protein. The D gene is left open where the match is weak. Some rows have no size entry. The others give once, few or many, or a class for an expanded clone.

J gene: TRBJ1-5; D gene: NA; V gene: TRBV10-3; clone size: few; CDR3 DNA: TGTGCCATCAGTGAGTCGAGGGATCAGCCCCAGCATTTT; CDR3 protein: CAISESRDQPQHF
J gene: TRBJ1-2; D gene: TRBD1; V gene: TRBV6-5; clone size: NA; CDR3 DNA: TGTGCCAGCACCAAGACAGGGGGCGGCTATGGCTACACCTTC; CDR3 protein: CASTKTGGGYGYTF
J gene: TRBJ2-3; D gene: NA; V gene: TRBV27; clone size: NA; CDR3 DNA: TGTGCCAGCAGTTTAATGCCAGGCCCCACAGATACGCAGTATTTT; CDR3 protein: CASSLMPGPTDTQYF
J gene: TRBJ1-4; D gene: NA; V gene: TRBV3-1/TRBV3-2; clone size: NA; CDR3 DNA: TGTGCCAGCAGCCAGCAGGGGTTAACTAATGAAAAACTGTTTTTT; CDR3 protein: CASSQQGLTNEKLFF
J gene: TRBJ2-5; D gene: TRBD2; V gene: TRBV28; clone size: NA; CDR3 DNA: TGTGCCAGCAGACAGAGCGGGATGGAGACCCAGTACTTC; CDR3 protein: CASRQSGMETQYF
J gene: TRBJ2-1; D gene: TRBD2; V gene: TRBV10-3; clone size: NA; CDR3 DNA: TGTGCCATCGGACTAGCGGGAGGTTACAATGAGCAGTTCTTC; CDR3 protein: CAIGLAGGYNEQFF
J gene: TRBJ1-1; D gene: TRBD1; V gene: TRBV24-1; clone size: NA; CDR3 DNA: TGTGCCACCAGTGATTTGAGCAGGGGGGTCAGAGGCACTGAAGCTTTCTTT; CDR3 protein: CATSDLSRGVRGTEAFF
J gene: TRBJ2-3; D gene: NA; V gene: TRBV4-1; clone size: NA; CDR3 DNA: TGCGCCAGCAGCCAAGGAATCACAAACACAGATACGCAGTATTTT; CDR3 protein: CASSQGITNTDTQYF
J gene: TRBJ2-2; D gene: TRBD1; V gene: TRBV19; clone size: NA; CDR3 DNA: TGTGCCAGTAGCCCGGGACAGGGGAACACCGGGGAGCTGTTTTTT; CDR3 protein: CASSPGQGNTGELFF
J gene: TRBJ2-5; D gene: TRBD2; V gene: TRBV28; clone size: NA; CDR3 DNA: TGTGCCACTAGGGCTAGCGGGAGTCGTGAGACCCAGTACTTC; CDR3 protein: CATRASGSRETQYF
J gene: TRBJ2-1; D gene: TRBD2; V gene: TRBV28; clone size: NA; CDR3 DNA: TGTGCCAGCAGCTCTCCTCTAGCGGGAGGTCGTGGGAACAATGAGCAGTTCTTC; CDR3 protein: CASSSPLAGGRGNNEQFF
J gene: TRBJ2-1; D gene: NA; V gene: TRBV4-1; clone size: NA; CDR3 DNA: TGCGCGGAGGGACGGATCAACAATGAGCAGTTCTTC; CDR3 protein: CAEGRINNEQFF
J gene: TRBJ1-2; D gene: NA; V gene: TRBV28; clone size: NA; CDR3 DNA: TGTGCCAGCAGTTTAGCCCAGTATGGCTACACCTTC; CDR3 protein: CASSLAQYGYTF
J gene: TRBJ2-5; D gene: NA; V gene: TRBV11-1; clone size: NA; CDR3 DNA: TGTGCCAGCAGCTTAGATACAGGGCCGGGAGAGACCCAGTACTTC; CDR3 protein: CASSLDTGPGETQYF
J gene: TRBJ1-1; D gene: NA; V gene: TRBV2; clone size: NA; CDR3 DNA: TGTGCCAGCATGGTAGGAGGGACTGAAGCTTTCTTT; CDR3 protein: CASMVGGTEAFF
J gene: TRBJ2-7; D gene: TRBD2; V gene: TRBV7-6; clone size: NA; CDR3 DNA: TGTGCCAGCAGCGAGGGACTAGCGGGAGCCCCCTCCTACGAGCAGTACTTC; CDR3 protein: CASSEGLAGAPSYEQYF
J gene: TRBJ2-2; D gene: NA; V gene: TRBV5-1; clone size: NA; CDR3 DNA: TGCGCCAGCAGCCAACCCCCCCCGGTTTACACCGGGGAGCTGTTTTTT; CDR3 protein: CASSQPPPVYTGELFF
J gene: TRBJ1-4; D gene: TRBD1; V gene: TRBV3-1/TRBV3-2; clone size: NA; CDR3 DNA: TGTGCCAGCAGCCTCCGGGACAGAGGAAATGAAAAACTGTTTTTT; CDR3 protein: CASSLRDRGNEKLFF
J gene: TRBJ2-3; D gene: TRBD1; V gene: TRBV7-8; clone size: once; CDR3 DNA: TGTGCCAGCAGCTTGGGGACAGGCGGGGATACGCAGTATTTT; CDR3 protein: CASSLGTGGDTQYF
J gene: TRBJ2-6; D gene: NA; V gene: TRBV28; clone size: NA; CDR3 DNA: TGTGCCAGCAGTAAGGGACTCTCCTCTGGGGCCAACGTCCTGACTTTC; CDR3 protein: CASSKGLSSGANVLTF
J gene: TRBJ1-3; D gene: NA; V gene: TRBV7-3; clone size: NA; CDR3 DNA: TGTGCCAGCAGCGTACTCTGGAGGGCTGGAAACACCATATATTTT; CDR3 protein: CASSVLWRAGNTIYF
J gene: TRBJ2-5; D gene: NA; V gene: TRBV30; clone size: once; CDR3 DNA: TGTGCCTGGAGTGTAAAGCGGACCTGGACTCGGGAGACCCAGTACTTC; CDR3 protein: CAWSVKRTWTRETQYF
J gene: TRBJ2-6; D gene: NA; V gene: TRBV19; clone size: NA; CDR3 DNA: TGTGCCAGTAGTATAGGTCAGGGTGCCTCTGGGGCCAACGTCCTGACTTTC; CDR3 protein: CASSIGQGASGANVLTF
J gene: TRBJ2-7; D gene: TRBD1; V gene: TRBV28; clone size: NA; CDR3 DNA: TGTGCCAGCAGTCCGGGACAGGGGATTCGGGACGAGCAGTACTTC; CDR3 protein: CASSPGQGIRDEQYF
J gene: TRBJ2-7; D gene: TRBD2; V gene: TRBV4-1; clone size: NA; CDR3 DNA: TGCGCCAGCAGCCAAGAAGCGGGAGCTCTCTACGAGCAGTACTTC; CDR3 protein: CASSQEAGALYEQYF
J gene: TRBJ2-7; D gene: TRBD1; V gene: TRBV3-1/TRBV3-2; clone size: NA; CDR3 DNA: TGTGCCAGCAGCCGTGGACAGGGAGAGCAGTACTTC; CDR3 protein: CASSRGQGEQYF
J gene: TRBJ2-3; D gene: NA; V gene: TRBV5-5; clone size: NA; CDR3 DNA: TGTGCCAGCAGCTTGAGTAGCAAAGATACGCAGTATTTT; CDR3 protein: CASSLSSKDTQYF
J gene: TRBJ1-2; D gene: NA; V gene: TRBV30; clone size: NA; CDR3 DNA: TGTGCCTGGAGTCCCCAGGGGAACTATGGCTACACCTTC; CDR3 protein: CAWSPQGNYGYTF
J gene: TRBJ2-5; D gene: NA; V gene: TRBV19; clone size: NA; CDR3 DNA: TGTGCCAGTAGCTACGAAGAGACCCAGTACTTC; CDR3 protein: CASSYEETQYF
J gene: TRBJ2-1; D gene: TRBD2; V gene: TRBV29-1; clone size: NA; CDR3 DNA: TGCAGCGTTTTAGGACTAGCGGGAGGGGGCCCCAGCTCCTACAATGAGCAGTTCTTC; CDR3 protein: CSVLGLAGGGPSSYNEQFF
J gene: TRBJ2-1; D gene: NA; V gene: TRBV7-9; clone size: NA; CDR3 DNA: TGTGCCAGCAGCTTAGATAACTACAATGAGCAGTTCTTC; CDR3 protein: CASSLDNYNEQFF
J gene: TRBJ1-2; D gene: TRBD1; V gene: TRBV28; clone size: NA; CDR3 DNA: TGTGCCAGCAGCCCCGGACAGGGCCCGGGGGGCTACACCTTC; CDR3 protein: CASSPGQGPGGYTF
J gene: TRBJ1-1; D gene: NA; V gene: TRBV18; clone size: few; CDR3 DNA: TGTGCCAGCTCACCAGACAGAATGAACACTGAAGCTTTCTTT; CDR3 protein: CASSPDRMNTEAFF
J gene: TRBJ1-5; D gene: NA; V gene: TRBV5-1; clone size: NA; CDR3 DNA: TGCGCCAGCAGCTTGGCCGGGGTAAGCAATCAGCCCCAGCATTTT; CDR3 protein: CASSLAGVSNQPQHF
J gene: TRBJ1-2; D gene: NA; V gene: TRBV29-1; clone size: few; CDR3 DNA: TGCAGCGTCCCCACGGGGGGCACTGGCTACACCTTC; CDR3 protein: CSVPTGGTGYTF
J gene: TRBJ1-1; D gene: NA; V gene: TRBV7-3; clone size: NA; CDR3 DNA: TGTGCCAGCAGCTTAACCGGGAACACTGAAGCTTTCTTT; CDR3 protein: CASSLTGNTEAFF
J gene: TRBJ2-7; D gene: NA; V gene: TRBV27; clone size: NA; CDR3 DNA: TGTGCCACCGGCCGTGTGGGGGGGCGGTCGAACGAGCAGTACTTC; CDR3 protein: CATGRVGGRSNEQYF
J gene: TRBJ1-1; D gene: TRBD1; V gene: TRBV6-5; clone size: NA; CDR3 DNA: TGTGCCAGCATCTTGGACAGGGGGAACACTGAAGCTTTCTTT; CDR3 protein: CASILDRGNTEAFF
J gene: TRBJ2-7; D gene: TRBD2; V gene: TRBV20-1; clone size: NA; CDR3 DNA: TGCAGTGCTAGTGAAGTAGCGGGAGGTCCATACGAGCAGTACTTC; CDR3 protein: CSASEVAGGPYEQYF
J gene: TRBJ2-2; D gene: NA; V gene: TRBV4-1; clone size: NA; CDR3 DNA: TGCGCCAGCAGCGAGCGGGTACCCGGGGCCGGGGAGCTGTTTTTT; CDR3 protein: CASSERVPGAGELFF
J gene: TRBJ2-5; D gene: TRBD1; V gene: TRBV19; clone size: NA; CDR3 DNA: TGTGCCAGTAGCAGGACAGGGGGATTGCGAGAGACCCAGTACTTC; CDR3 protein: CASSRTGGLRETQYF
J gene: TRBJ2-3; D gene: NA; V gene: TRBV25-1; clone size: few; CDR3 DNA: TGTGCCAGCAGTGCCACGGGCGGACTTCGTACGCAGTATTTT; CDR3 protein: CASSATGGLRTQYF
J gene: TRBJ1-2; D gene: NA; V gene: TRBV28; clone size: NA; CDR3 DNA: TGTGCCAGCAGCAATACACCTCACTATTATGGCTACACCTTC; CDR3 protein: CASSNTPHYYGYTF
J gene: TRBJ2-3; D gene: TRBD2; V gene: TRBV11-3; clone size: NA; CDR3 DNA: TGTGCCAGCAGCTTAGCCGGGACTAGCAGCGATACGCAGTATTTT; CDR3 protein: CASSLAGTSSDTQYF
J gene: TRBJ2-2; D gene: NA; V gene: TRBV10-3; clone size: NA; CDR3 DNA: TGTGCCATCAGTGATGACAGCCAGGGGGGGAACACCGGGGAGCTGTTTTTT; CDR3 protein: CAISDDSQGGNTGELFF
J gene: TRBJ1-5; D gene: TRBD1; V gene: TRBV9; clone size: NA; CDR3 DNA: TGTGCCAGCAGTTCTACAGGGGAAAATCAGCCCCAGCATTTT; CDR3 protein: CASSSTGENQPQHF
J gene: TRBJ1-2; D gene: TRBD1; V gene: TRBV2; clone size: NA; CDR3 DNA: TGTGCCAGCAGTCTGCAGGGGGACTATGGCTACACCTTC; CDR3 protein: CASSLQGDYGYTF